This TCR beta chain was sequenced during a study of blood T cell repertoires in COVID-19. V lost 2 bases to trimming and J lost 4 bases, with 18 bases between them. The CDR3 has 17 residues. Germline-derived CDR1 and CDR2 are LNHDA and SQIVND (reference sequence). Profiling relied on immunoSEQ multiplex PCR, and the TCRdb table lists in-frame clones only, not all of them. The table shows nearly 55,000 clones, with over 70% occurring only once. Input material: peripheral blood. The clonotype was recovered from a human donor with active or convalescent COVID-19. The donor label of this sample is uncertain. This chain links TRBV19 with TRBJ2-1, with D possibly TRBD1 on 5 matching bases. This CDR3 reads CASSITSGLGDYNEQFF. In DNA, the CDR3 is TGTGCCAGTAGTATAACTTCAGGCTTAGGGGATTACAATGAGCAGTTCTTC.